Shown below are 6 T cell receptor beta chains from a single sample sequenced in a study of T cell responses to AZD1222 COVID-19 vaccine. Data came from immunoSEQ multiplex PCR; TCRdb stores just in-frame clones and leaves some out. The table includes under 200,000 clones, 88% detected once. The source was peripheral blood, collected 28 days after the second AZD1222 dose. These receptors all come from an adult who received the AZD1222 COVID-19 vaccine.

This sequence joins TRBV2 and TRBJ2-3; D is perhaps TRBD2 (6 bases). In germline, CDR1 is SNHLY, CDR2 FYNNEI. This CDR3 has 17 amino acids. Deletions cut 6 bases from V and 2 bases from J, with 21 bases between. In DNA, the CDR3 is TGTGCCAGCAGGACGATTGGGACTTCCCGAAACACAGATACGCAGTATTTT. It encodes CASRTIGTSRNTDTQYF.

This chain connects TRBV7-2 to TRBJ2-3; D is possibly TRBD1 or TRBD2 (6 bases each). The V end was cut by 3 bases, the J end by 6 bases, with 10 bases between. Germline CDR1 reads SGHTA; CDR2 reads FQGNSA. The CDR3 is made up of 13 amino acids. This CDR3 reads CASSLRGGDTQYF. The CDR3 DNA reads TGTGCCAGCAGCTTGCGAGGGGGGGATACGCAGTATTTT. Looking up the rest from reference TRBV7-2 and TRBJ2-3 gives the full variable domain: GAGVSQSPSNKVTEKGKDVELRCDPISGHTALYWYRQSLGQGLEFLIYFQGNSAPDKSGLPSDRFSAERTGGSVSTLTIQRTQQEDSAVYLCASSLRGGDTQYFGPGTRLTVL.

The V and J genes are TRBV28 and TRBJ2-1, with 9 positions matching TRBD1. J gave up 8 bases and V 5 bases, and 25 bases lay outside the gene matches. The CDR3 loop spans 20 amino acids. CDR1 MDHEN and CDR2 SYDVKM come from the germline V gene. CDR3 in amino acids: CASSPRDRDLVGVRVDEQFF. DNA of the CDR3: TGTGCCAGCAGTCCCCGGGACAGGGACCTCGTCGGGGTGCGGGTGGATGAGCAGTTCTTC.

In its sample, this clone was seen once. The gene calls are TRBV18 and TRBJ2-7; D may be TRBD2 (7 bases). V dropped 3 bases and J dropped 5 bases, with 20 bases sitting between them. The CDR3 is 16 amino acids. CDR1 KGHSH and CDR2 LQKENI come from the germline V gene. The CDR3 sequence is CASSPMGGQTRNEQYF. The CDR3 region has the DNA TGTGCCAGCTCACCCATGGGGGGGCAGACCCGGAACGAGCAGTACTTC.

The V and J genes are TRBV4-3 and TRBJ2-7, with TRBD1 as a possible D gene (6 bases). V lost 4 bases and J lost 4, with 14 bases in between. The germline V gene has CDR1 LGHNA and CDR2 YSLEER. CDR3 length: 14 residues. DNA of the CDR3: TGCGCCAGCAGCCTCAACCGGGACATTTACGAGCAGTACTTC. Translating gives CASSLNRDIYEQYF.

This clone was detected only once. V and J are TRBV20-1 and TRBJ1-1; no firm D call. This CDR3 is 11 amino acids long. Germline CDR1 is DFQATT and CDR2 is SNEGSKA (reference sequence). The CDR3 spells CGPLMNTEAFF. The CDR3 nucleotides read TGCGGACCCTTAATGAACACTGAAGCTTTCTTT.